A selection of T cell receptor beta chains follows, all from one sample in a study of PD-1 blockade in classical Hodgkin lymphoma. Here immunoSEQ multiplex PCR was the method, and the copy in TCRdb shows in-frame clones only, minus some. Here the sample spans under 95,000 clones, 85% to 95% being singletons. Sequencing was performed on peripheral blood mononuclear cells (PBMCs), taken at baseline. These receptors came from a human donor with classical Hodgkin lymphoma. CDR3s include the opening cysteine and the closing phenylalanine or tryptophan. Fields, in order: J gene, D gene, V gene, clone size, CDR3 protein, CDR3 DNA. D genes are given only for firm matches. Size is omitted from some rows. Given values are once, few, many or a class for expanded clones.

>TRBJ2-6|-|TRBV7-8|once
CASSSRVLVANVLTF
TGTGCCAGCAGCTCCAGGGTTCTGGTGGCCAACGTCCTGACTTTC
>TRBJ1-5|TRBD1|TRBV30|once
CAWSLPGGDQPQHF
TGTGCCTGGAGTCTCCCAGGGGGCGATCAGCCCCAGCATTTT
>TRBJ2-7|TRBD1|TRBV6-5|-
CASSYSITGGEYEQYF
TGTGCCAGCAGTTACTCGATTACAGGGGGCGAATACGAGCAGTACTTC
>TRBJ1-2|-|TRBV21-1|-
CAPRVQSNGYTF
TGTGCCCCAAGGGTACAGAGTAATGGCTACACCTTC
>TRBJ2-3|-|TRBV4-2|-
CASSQEITTDTQYF
TGTGCCAGCAGCCAAGAAATAACCACAGATACGCAGTATTTT
>TRBJ2-1|-|TRBV7-3|-
CASSVSVTSYNEQFF
TGTGCCAGCAGCGTCAGCGTTACCTCCTACAATGAGCAGTTCTTC
>TRBJ1-2|-|TRBV13|-
CASSLGTQGFGYGYTF
TGTGCCAGCAGCTTAGGTACCCAGGGGTTCGGGTATGGCTACACCTTC
>TRBJ2-5|-|TRBV2|-
CASSEAPGGPETQYF
TGTGCCAGCAGTGAAGCGCCCGGGGGCCCAGAGACCCAGTACTTC
>TRBJ2-5|-|TRBV21-1|-
CASSKGRLVVEETQYF
TGTGCCAGCAGCAAAGGGAGGTTGGTTGTGGAAGAGACCCAGTACTTC
>TRBJ1-2|-|TRBV4-1|-
CASSQPTAGTPSYGYTF
TGCGCCAGCAGCCAACCAACCGCGGGGACGCCGAGTTATGGCTACACCTTC
>TRBJ1-2|-|TRBV16|once
CASSHLRSYGYTF
TGTGCCAGCAGCCATCTGAGGAGCTATGGCTACACCTTC
>TRBJ2-1|TRBD2|TRBV6-5|-
CASSLTSGGVNEQFF
TGTGCCAGCAGTCTTACTAGCGGGGGTGTGAATGAGCAGTTCTTC
>TRBJ2-1|TRBD2|TRBV7-6|-
CASSPGTSGSRQFF
TGTGCCAGCAGCCCGGGGACTAGCGGGAGTAGGCAGTTCTTC
>TRBJ1-2|-|TRBV5-5|-
CASSPGGARDYGYTF
TGTGCCAGCAGCCCCGGGGGGGCGCGAGACTATGGCTACACCTTC
>TRBJ2-5|-|TRBV5-1|once
CASSPLSGPRSTKETQYF
TGCGCCAGCAGCCCCCTCTCGGGACCTCGATCAACCAAAGAGACCCAGTACTTC
>TRBJ1-2|-|TRBV13|-
CASSLGKARIYGYTF
TGTGCCAGCAGCTTAGGCAAGGCCAGAATCTATGGCTACACCTTC
>TRBJ2-1|-|TRBV1|-
CTSSQLILARVSNEQFF
TGCACCAGCAGCCAACTAATACTAGCGCGGGTGAGCAATGAGCAGTTCTTC
>TRBJ2-5|-|TRBV7-9|-
CASSLISTVLLGETQYF
TGTGCCAGCAGCTTAATCTCCACAGTCTTGTTGGGAGAGACCCAGTACTTC
>TRBJ1-4|TRBD1|TRBV13|-
CASSAGQGSYEKLFF
TGTGCCAGCAGCGCCGGACAGGGGTCTTATGAAAAACTGTTTTTT
>TRBJ2-7|-|TRBV18|-
CASSPGGGLSYEQYF
TGTGCCAGCTCACCAGGAGGGGGCTTATCCTACGAGCAGTACTTC
>TRBJ1-2|-|TRBV19|-
CASSIARSNYGYTF
TGTGCCAGTAGTATAGCTCGGTCGAACTATGGCTACACCTTC
>TRBJ2-7|TRBD2|TRBV14|-
CASSQEPKIREDRGSNRSSYEQYF
TGTGCCAGCAGCCAAGAACCAAAGATCCGGGAGGACCGCGGATCGAACCGTAGCTCCTACGAGCAGTACTTC
>TRBJ1-2|TRBD1|TRBV6-5|-
CASRKRGGEKGYTF
TGTGCCAGCAGGAAGCGAGGGGGCGAGAAAGGCTACACCTTC
>TRBJ2-7|-|TRBV2|-
CASSEGARGAYEQYF
TGTGCCAGCAGTGAAGGGGCACGGGGGGCGTACGAGCAGTACTTC
>TRBJ2-3|-|TRBV7-7|-
CASSHSHGVSTDTQYF
TGTGCCAGCAGCCATTCGCATGGGGTTAGCACAGATACGCAGTATTTT
>TRBJ2-7|TRBD1|TRBV6-6|-
CASRHLGQGSYEQYF
TGTGCCAGCAGGCACCTTGGACAGGGCTCCTACGAGCAGTACTTC
>TRBJ1-2|TRBD1|TRBV11-3|few
CASSARTGDGYTF
TGTGCCAGCAGCGCGAGGACAGGGGACGGCTACACCTTC
>TRBJ1-2|-|TRBV7-8|-
CASSSTRGRGGNYGYTF
TGTGCCAGCAGCTCAACCCGGGGCAGGGGTGGAAACTATGGCTACACCTTC
>TRBJ1-4|-|TRBV28|-
CASSLGGQRGEKLFF
TGTGCCAGCAGTCTCGGGGGGCAGCGGGGTGAAAAACTGTTTTTT
>TRBJ2-1|-|TRBV11-3|-
CASSLGLAGDADEQFF
TGTGCCAGCAGCTTAGGGCTAGCAGGGGACGCCGATGAGCAGTTCTTC
>TRBJ1-1|-|TRBV29-1|once
CSVEGPGEGGTTEAFF
TGCAGCGTTGAAGGCCCCGGGGAGGGCGGGACCACTGAAGCCTTCTTT
>TRBJ2-3|-|TRBV7-6|-
CASRDGGTDTQYF
TGTGCCAGCCGAGATGGGGGCACAGATACGCAGTATTTT
>TRBJ2-5|TRBD2|TRBV28|-
CASSPPAGMVQETQYF
TGTGCCAGCAGTCCCCCAGCGGGAATGGTCCAAGAGACCCAGTACTTC
>TRBJ1-3|-|TRBV6-5|-
CASRWTMGTGNTIYF
TGTGCCAGCAGGTGGACCATGGGGACTGGAAACACCATATATTTT
>TRBJ2-5|-|TRBV7-9|-
CASSEWMVSETQYF
TGTGCCAGCAGCGAATGGATGGTCTCGGAGACCCAGTACTTC
>TRBJ1-2|-|TRBV7-9|-
CASSFSTGVYGYTF
TGTGCCAGCAGCTTCTCCACGGGAGTTTATGGCTACACCTTC
>TRBJ2-2|TRBD2|TRBV7-9|-
CASPGLDGTGELFF
TGTGCCAGCCCGGGACTAGATGGCACCGGGGAGCTGTTTTTT
>TRBJ2-1|-|TRBV27|-
CASSLSLGTIAYNEQFF
TGTGCCAGCAGTTTATCTCTGGGGACAATAGCTTACAATGAGCAGTTCTTC
>TRBJ1-3|-|TRBV5-6|-
CASSLFEVNTIYF
TGTGCCAGCAGCTTATTTGAGGTTAACACCATATATTTT
>TRBJ1-1|-|TRBV30|-
CAWRPTEAFF
TGTGCCTGGAGACCCACTGAAGCTTTCTTT
>TRBJ2-7|-|TRBV7-3|-
CASSPGGPYEQYF
TGTGCCAGCAGCCCCGGGGGCCCGTACGAGCAGTACTTC
>TRBJ2-4|TRBD2|TRBV6-6|-
CASNPKTSAQNIQYF
TGTGCCAGCAACCCCAAGACTAGCGCCCAAAACATTCAGTACTTC
>TRBJ1-2|-|TRBV30|-
CAGRDIYGYTF
TGTGCCGGGAGGGACATCTATGGCTACACCTTC
>TRBJ2-5|TRBD2|TRBV5-4|-
CASSLGGGGPETQYF
TGTGCCAGCAGCTTGGGTGGGGGGGGACCGGAGACCCAGTACTTC
>TRBJ1-1|-|TRBV2|-
CASSIHRNTEAFF
TGTGCCAGCAGTATCCACAGGAACACTGAAGCTTTCTTT
>TRBJ2-1|-|TRBV30|-
CAWGRADRGPSNEQFF
TGTGCCTGGGGAAGGGCCGATAGGGGACCGTCTAATGAGCAGTTCTTC
>TRBJ1-4|-|TRBV5-6|-
CASSLEDGHEKLFF
TGTGCCAGCAGCTTGGAAGATGGGCATGAAAAACTGTTTTTT
>TRBJ2-6|-|TRBV28|-
CASFGGASLGANVLTF
TGTGCCAGCTTTGGGGGGGCCTCGCTTGGGGCCAACGTCCTGACTTTC
>TRBJ2-1|-|TRBV7-9|once
CASSGRVEGPNEQFF
TGTGCCAGCAGCGGGCGGGTCGAAGGGCCCAATGAGCAGTTCTTC
>TRBJ2-3|-|TRBV18|-
CASSPHGSDTQYF
TGTGCCAGCTCACCCCACGGAAGTGATACGCAGTATTTT